This is a list of T cell receptor beta chains from one sample in a study of blood T cell repertoires in COVID-19. The table came from immunoSEQ multiplex PCR; TCRdb's copy has only in-frame clones and leaves some out. This repertoire shows 60,000 to 70,000 clones, 85% found once; its top ten account for around 23%. The sample was peripheral blood. The source of these receptors is a man between 45 and 60 years old with acute or convalescent COVID-19. Each CDR3 is given with its conserved first and last residue. A D gene is named only where the DNA matches it firmly. Only some rows state a clone size, as once, few, many or a class for expanded clones.

- - TRBJ1-3 TRBV11-2 TGTGCCAGCAGCCGAATTCAGGGATCTGGAAACACCATATATTTT CASSRIQGSGNTIYF
- TRBD1 TRBJ2-1 TRBV5-1 TGCGCCAGCAGCTTAACTCCGACAGGGGGGATATCCTACAATGAGCAGTTCTTC CASSLTPTGGISYNEQFF
- TRBD2 TRBJ2-5 TRBV7-8 TGTGCCAGCAGCGTCAGGACTAGAGGGCAAGAGACCCAGTACTTC CASSVRTRGQETQYF
- TRBD1 TRBJ2-4 TRBV10-3 TGTGCCATCAGATCTTCCGGGACAGACAAAAACATTCAGTACTTC CAIRSSGTDKNIQYF
once TRBD1 TRBJ2-7 TRBV27 TGTGCCAGCAGCTGGGACAGGAACTACGAGCAGTACTTC CASSWDRNYEQYF
- TRBD2 TRBJ2-5 TRBV3-1/TRBV3-2 TGTGCCAGCAGCCAAGGGCCTAGCGGGCAAGAGACCCAGTACTTC CASSQGPSGQETQYF
- TRBD1 TRBJ1-2 TRBV2 TGTGCCAGCAGTGAGACGACAGGGTCGGAAGGCTACACCTTC CASSETTGSEGYTF
- - TRBJ2-5 TRBV4-1 TGCGCCAGTAAGGAAACGTACCAAGCGGAGACCCAGTACTTC CASKETYQAETQYF
- TRBD1 TRBJ1-2 TRBV28 TGTGCCAGCAGAAAAATTCCGGGACAGGGGCTCCCTAACTATGGCTACACCTTC CASRKIPGQGLPNYGYTF
once - TRBJ2-3 TRBV7-8 TGTGCCAGCAGCGGAACTACCGGCCCAGATACGCAGTATTTT CASSGTTGPDTQYF
- TRBD2 TRBJ2-7 TRBV7-3 TGTGCCAGCAGCTGGGGGACTAACTACGAGCAGTACTTC CASSWGTNYEQYF